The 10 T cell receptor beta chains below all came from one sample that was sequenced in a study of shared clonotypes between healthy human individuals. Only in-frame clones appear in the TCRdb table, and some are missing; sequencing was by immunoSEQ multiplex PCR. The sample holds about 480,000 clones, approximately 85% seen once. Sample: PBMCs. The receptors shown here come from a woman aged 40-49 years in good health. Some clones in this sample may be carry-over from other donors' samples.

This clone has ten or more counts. The CDR3 sequence is CASSFDRRTYEQYF. The CDR3 DNA reads TGTGCCAGCAGTTTTGATCGGCGAACCTACGAGCAGTACTTC. This chain links TRBV27 with TRBJ2-7, with D unclear. The CDR3 consists of 14 residues. The germline V gene has CDR1 MNHEY and CDR2 SMNVEV (reference sequence). Deletions cut 3 bases from V and 2 bases from J, with 11 bases between.

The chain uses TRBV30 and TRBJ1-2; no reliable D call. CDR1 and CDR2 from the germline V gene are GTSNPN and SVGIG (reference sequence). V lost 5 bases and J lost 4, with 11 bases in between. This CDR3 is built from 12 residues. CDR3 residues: CAWDPGFYGYTF. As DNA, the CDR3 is TGTGCCTGGGACCCGGGCTTCTATGGCTACACCTTC.

The CDR3 region has the DNA TGCGCCAGTAGACCGGGACAGGGGTTTTACGAGCAGTACTTC. Residues: CASRPGQGFYEQYF. The chain links TRBV5-1 to TRBJ2-7; the match to TRBD1 covers 10 bases. Germline loops: CDR1 SGHRS, CDR2 YFSETQ. There are 14 residues in the CDR3. Unmatched junction bases numbered 9, after V lost 8 bases and J lost 4 bases.

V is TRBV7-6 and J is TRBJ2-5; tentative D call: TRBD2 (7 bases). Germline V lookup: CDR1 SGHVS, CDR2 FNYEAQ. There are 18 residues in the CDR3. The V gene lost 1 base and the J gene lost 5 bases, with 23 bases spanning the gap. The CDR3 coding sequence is TGTGCCAGCAGCTTAGGCCCCTGGGGGGCGGGAGTGGCTGAGACCCAGTACTTC. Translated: CASSLGPWGAGVAETQYF.

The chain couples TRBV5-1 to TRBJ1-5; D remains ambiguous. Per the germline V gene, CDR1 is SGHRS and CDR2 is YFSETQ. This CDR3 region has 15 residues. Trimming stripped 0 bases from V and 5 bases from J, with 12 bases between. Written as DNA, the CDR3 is TGCGCCAGCAGCTTGGGTTACGGGGAGTATCAGCCCCAGCATTTT. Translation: CASSLGYGEYQPQHF.

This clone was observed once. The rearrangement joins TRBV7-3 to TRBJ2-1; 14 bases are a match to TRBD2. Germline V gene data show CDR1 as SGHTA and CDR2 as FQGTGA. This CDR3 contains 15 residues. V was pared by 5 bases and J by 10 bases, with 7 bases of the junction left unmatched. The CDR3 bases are TGTGCCAGCAGCCGGGGACTAGCGGGAGTTGGAGAGCAGTTCTTC. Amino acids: CASSRGLAGVGEQFF.

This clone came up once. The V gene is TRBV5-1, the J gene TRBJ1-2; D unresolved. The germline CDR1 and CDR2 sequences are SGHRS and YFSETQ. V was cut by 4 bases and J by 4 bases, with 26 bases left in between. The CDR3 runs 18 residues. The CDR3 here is CASSTGPGDLTGRYGYTF. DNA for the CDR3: TGCGCCAGCAGCACCGGACCCGGGGATTTAACTGGTCGCTATGGCTACACCTTC.

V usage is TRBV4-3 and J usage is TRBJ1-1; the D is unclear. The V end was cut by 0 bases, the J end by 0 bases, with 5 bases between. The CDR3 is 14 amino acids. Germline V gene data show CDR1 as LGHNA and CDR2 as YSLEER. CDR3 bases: TGCGCCAGCAGCCAAGATAGGATGAACACTGAAGCTTTCTTT. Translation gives CASSQDRMNTEAFF.

The CDR3 nucleotides are TGTGCCAGCAGTTTACTAGCGGGAGGGCATCGGAATGAGCAGTTCTTC. This codes for CASSLLAGGHRNEQFF. This chain joins TRBV28 and TRBJ2-1; TRBD2 agrees at 12 bases. The CDR3 spans 16 residues. V shed 2 bases, J shed 7 bases, and the junction held 6 bases outside the gene matches. CDR1 is MDHEN, CDR2 SYDVKM, per germline.

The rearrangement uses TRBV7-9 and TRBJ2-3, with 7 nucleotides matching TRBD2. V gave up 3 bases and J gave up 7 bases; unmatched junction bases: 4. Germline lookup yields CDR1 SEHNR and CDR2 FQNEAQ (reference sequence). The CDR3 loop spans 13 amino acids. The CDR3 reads CASSFGGTNTQYF. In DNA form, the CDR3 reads TGTGCCAGCAGCTTCGGGGGGACTAATACGCAGTATTTT.